This T cell receptor (beta chain) emerged from a study of T cell responses to AZD1222 COVID-19 vaccine. Study-wide results and caveats: At 160-218 and 743-854, vaccine-associated CD4 TCRs were dominant, and they spanned spike. Repertoires were collected only later (after the peak T cell response had occurred). Two AZD1222 administrations were followed by greater Spike-specific TCR breadth and depth.

Note on this clone: Its target is unknown.

Repertoires were generated with immunoSEQ multiplex PCR, while TCRdb's copy carries only in-frame clones and drops some. The sample shows about 130,000 clones, about 90% of them seen only once. The CDR3 runs 15 residues. Timing groups of about 4 and about 12 weeks for second doses were pooled. The TCR originated in an adult who received the AZD1222 COVID-19 vaccine. The V call is TRBV1, the J call TRBJ2-1; the table gives TRBD2 as D, unverified against the DNA. TRBV1 is tagged as a pseudogene. This specimen was peripheral blood, taken 28 days after the second AZD1222 dose. For the CDR3, the DNA is TGCACCAGCAGTGAGCTAGCGGGGGGTTACAATGAGCAGTTCTTC. Translation gives CTSSELAGGYNEQFF.